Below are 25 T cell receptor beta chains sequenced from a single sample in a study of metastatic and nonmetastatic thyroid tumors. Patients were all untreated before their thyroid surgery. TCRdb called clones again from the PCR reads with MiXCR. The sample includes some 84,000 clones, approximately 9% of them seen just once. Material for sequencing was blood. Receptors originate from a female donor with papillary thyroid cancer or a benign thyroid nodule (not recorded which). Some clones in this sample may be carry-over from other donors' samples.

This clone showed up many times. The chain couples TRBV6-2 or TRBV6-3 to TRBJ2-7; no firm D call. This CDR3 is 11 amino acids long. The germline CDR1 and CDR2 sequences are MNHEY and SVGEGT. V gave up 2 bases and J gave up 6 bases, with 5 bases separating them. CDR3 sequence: CASSYGPEQYF. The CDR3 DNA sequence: TGTGCCAGCAGTTACGGTCCCGAGCAGTACTTC.

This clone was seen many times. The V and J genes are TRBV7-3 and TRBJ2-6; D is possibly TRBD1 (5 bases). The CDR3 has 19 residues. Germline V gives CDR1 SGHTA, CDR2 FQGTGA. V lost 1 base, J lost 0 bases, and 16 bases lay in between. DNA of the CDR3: TGTGCCAGCAGCTTAAGGTGGGGTACAGGACGCTCTGGGGCCAACGTCCTGACTTTC. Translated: CASSLRWGTGRSGANVLTF.

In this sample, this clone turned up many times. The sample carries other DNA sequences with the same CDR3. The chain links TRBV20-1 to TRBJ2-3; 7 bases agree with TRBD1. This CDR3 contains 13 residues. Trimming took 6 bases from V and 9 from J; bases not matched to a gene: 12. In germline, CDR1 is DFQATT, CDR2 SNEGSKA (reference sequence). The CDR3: CSAISNRGGTQYF. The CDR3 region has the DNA TGCAGTGCCATAAGCAACAGGGGTGGGACGCAGTATTTT.

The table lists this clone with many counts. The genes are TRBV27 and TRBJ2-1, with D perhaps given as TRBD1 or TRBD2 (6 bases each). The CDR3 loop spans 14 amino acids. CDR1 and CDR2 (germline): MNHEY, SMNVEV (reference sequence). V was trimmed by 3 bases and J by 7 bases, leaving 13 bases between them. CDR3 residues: CASSFGGQVNEQFF. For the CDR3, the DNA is TGTGCCAGCAGTTTCGGGGGCCAGGTGAATGAGCAGTTCTTC.

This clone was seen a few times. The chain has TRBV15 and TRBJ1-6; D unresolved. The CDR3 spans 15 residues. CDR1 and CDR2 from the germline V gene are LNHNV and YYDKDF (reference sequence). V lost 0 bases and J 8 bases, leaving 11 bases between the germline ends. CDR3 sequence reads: CATSRDNAGYSPLHF. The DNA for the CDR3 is TGTGCCACCAGCAGAGATAACGCCGGTTATTCACCCCTCCACTTT.

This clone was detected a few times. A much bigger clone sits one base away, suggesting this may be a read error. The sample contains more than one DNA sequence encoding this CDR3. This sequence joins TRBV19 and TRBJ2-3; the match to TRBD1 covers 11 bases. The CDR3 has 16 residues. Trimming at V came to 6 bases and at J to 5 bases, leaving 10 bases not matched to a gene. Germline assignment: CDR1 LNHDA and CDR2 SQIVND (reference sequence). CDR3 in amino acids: CASRVRGQGEGDTQYF. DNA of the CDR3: TGTGCCAGTAGGGTCAGGGGACAGGGGGAAGGAGATACGCAGTATTTT.

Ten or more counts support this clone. The CDR3 DNA reads TGTGCCAGCAGTTTAACTACCTCTGGAAACACCATATATTTT. Translation: CASSLTTSGNTIYF. The chain has TRBV27 and TRBJ1-3; D is uncertain. Germline V gene lookup returns CDR1 MNHEY and CDR2 SMNVEV (reference sequence). Trimming removed 2 bases at V and 0 bases at J, with 5 bases between. This CDR3 comprises 14 residues.

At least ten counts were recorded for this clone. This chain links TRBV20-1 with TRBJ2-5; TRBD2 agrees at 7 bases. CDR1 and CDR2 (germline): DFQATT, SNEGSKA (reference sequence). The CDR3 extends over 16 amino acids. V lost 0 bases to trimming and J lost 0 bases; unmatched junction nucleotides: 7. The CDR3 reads CSARDVLAGDQETQYF. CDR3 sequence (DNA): TGCAGTGCTAGAGATGTACTCGCGGGGGACCAAGAGACCCAGTACTTC.

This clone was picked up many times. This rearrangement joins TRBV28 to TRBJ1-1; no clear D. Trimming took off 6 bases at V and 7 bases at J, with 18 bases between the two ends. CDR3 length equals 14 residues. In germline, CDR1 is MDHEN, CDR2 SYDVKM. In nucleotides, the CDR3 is TGTGCCAGCAGCTTGGAAGGGAGGGTGGGTGAAGCTTTCTTT. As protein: CASSLEGRVGEAFF.

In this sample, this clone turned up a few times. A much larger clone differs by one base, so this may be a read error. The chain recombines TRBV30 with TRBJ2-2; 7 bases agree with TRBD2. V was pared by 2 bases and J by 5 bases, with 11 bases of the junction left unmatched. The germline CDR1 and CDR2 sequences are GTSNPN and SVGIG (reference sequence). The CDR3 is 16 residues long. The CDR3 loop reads CAWSPGGGVRTGELFF. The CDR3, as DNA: TGTGCCTGGAGTCCTGGGGGGGGGGTGAGAACCGGGGAGCTGTTTTTT. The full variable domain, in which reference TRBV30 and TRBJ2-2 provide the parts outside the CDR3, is SQTIHQWPATLVQPVGSPLSLECTVEGTSNPNLYWYRQAAGRGLQLLFYSVGIGQISSEVPQNLSASRPQDRQFILSSKKLLLSDSGFYLCAWSPGGGVRTGELFFGEGSRLTVL.

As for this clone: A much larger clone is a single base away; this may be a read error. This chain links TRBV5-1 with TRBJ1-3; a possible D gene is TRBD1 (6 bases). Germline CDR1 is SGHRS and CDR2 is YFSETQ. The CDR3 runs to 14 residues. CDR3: CASSRAGAGNTVYF. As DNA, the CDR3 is TGCGCCAGCAGTAGGGCAGGGGCTGGAAACACCGTATATTTT.

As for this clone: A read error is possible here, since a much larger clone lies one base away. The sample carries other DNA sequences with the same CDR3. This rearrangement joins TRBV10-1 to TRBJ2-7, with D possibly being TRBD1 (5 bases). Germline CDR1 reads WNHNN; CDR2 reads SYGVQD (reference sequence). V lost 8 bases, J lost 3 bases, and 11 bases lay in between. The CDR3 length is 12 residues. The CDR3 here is CASQGASYEQYF. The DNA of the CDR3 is TGCGCCAGCCAAGGGGCGAGCTACGAGCAGTACTTC.

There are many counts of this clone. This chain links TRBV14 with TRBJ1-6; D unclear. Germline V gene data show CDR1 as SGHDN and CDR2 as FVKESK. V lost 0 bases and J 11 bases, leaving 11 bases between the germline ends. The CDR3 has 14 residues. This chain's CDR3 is CASSQDRIVAPLHF. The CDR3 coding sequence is TGTGCCAGCAGCCAAGATCGGATAGTGGCACCCCTCCACTTT.

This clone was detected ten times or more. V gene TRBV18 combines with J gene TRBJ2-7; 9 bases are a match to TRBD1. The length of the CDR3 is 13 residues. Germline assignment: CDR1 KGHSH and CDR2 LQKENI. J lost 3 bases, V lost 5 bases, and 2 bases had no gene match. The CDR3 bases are TGTGCCAGCTCATCGGGACAGGGCTACGAGCAGTACTTC. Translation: CASSSGQGYEQYF.

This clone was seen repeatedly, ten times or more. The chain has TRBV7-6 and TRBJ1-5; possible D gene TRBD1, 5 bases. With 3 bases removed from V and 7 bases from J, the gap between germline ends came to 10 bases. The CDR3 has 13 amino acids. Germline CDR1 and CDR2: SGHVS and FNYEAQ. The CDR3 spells CASSFSEGQPQHF. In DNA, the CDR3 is TGTGCCAGCAGCTTCTCAGAGGGGCAGCCCCAGCATTTT.

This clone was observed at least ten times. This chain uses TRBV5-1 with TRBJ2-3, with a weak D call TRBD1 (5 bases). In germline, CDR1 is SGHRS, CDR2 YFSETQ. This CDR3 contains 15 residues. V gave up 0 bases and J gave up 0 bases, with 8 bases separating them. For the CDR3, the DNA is TGCGCCAGCAGCTTGGTTGGGGCGAGCACAGATACGCAGTATTTT. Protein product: CASSLVGASTDTQYF.

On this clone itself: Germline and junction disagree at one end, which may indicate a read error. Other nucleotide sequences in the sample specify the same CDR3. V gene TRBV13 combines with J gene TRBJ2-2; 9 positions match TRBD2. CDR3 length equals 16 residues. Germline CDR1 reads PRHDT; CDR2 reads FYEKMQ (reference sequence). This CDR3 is CASSFFSGGNTGELFF. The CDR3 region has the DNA TGCGCCAGCAGCTTTTTTAGCGGGGGGAACACCGGGGAGCTGTTTTTT.

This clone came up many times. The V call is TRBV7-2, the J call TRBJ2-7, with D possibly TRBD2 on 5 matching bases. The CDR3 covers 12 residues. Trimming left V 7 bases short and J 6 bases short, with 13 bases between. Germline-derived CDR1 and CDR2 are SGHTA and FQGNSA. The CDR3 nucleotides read TGTGCCAGCACCCTAACTAGGTTCGAGCAGTACTTC. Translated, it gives CASTLTRFEQYF.

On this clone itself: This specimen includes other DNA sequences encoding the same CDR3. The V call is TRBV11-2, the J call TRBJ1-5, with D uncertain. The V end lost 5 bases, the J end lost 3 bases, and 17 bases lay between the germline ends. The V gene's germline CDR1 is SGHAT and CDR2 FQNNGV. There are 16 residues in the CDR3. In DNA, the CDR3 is TGTGCCAGCAGCCCAATGGCCGGATTAGACAATCAGCCCCAGCATTTT. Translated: CASSPMAGLDNQPQHF.

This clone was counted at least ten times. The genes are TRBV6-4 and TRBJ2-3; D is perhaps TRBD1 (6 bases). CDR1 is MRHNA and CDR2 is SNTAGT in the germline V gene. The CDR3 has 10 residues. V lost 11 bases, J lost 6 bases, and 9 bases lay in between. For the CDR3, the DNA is TGTGCCCCCCAGGGGGATACGCAGTATTTT. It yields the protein CAPQGDTQYF.

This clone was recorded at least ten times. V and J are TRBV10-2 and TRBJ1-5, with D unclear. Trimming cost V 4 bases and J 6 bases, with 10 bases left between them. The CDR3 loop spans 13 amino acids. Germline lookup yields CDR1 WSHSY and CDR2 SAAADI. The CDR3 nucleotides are TGCGCCAGCAGTGTTCGGGCAGGTCAGCCCCAGCATTTT. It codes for CASSVRAGQPQHF.

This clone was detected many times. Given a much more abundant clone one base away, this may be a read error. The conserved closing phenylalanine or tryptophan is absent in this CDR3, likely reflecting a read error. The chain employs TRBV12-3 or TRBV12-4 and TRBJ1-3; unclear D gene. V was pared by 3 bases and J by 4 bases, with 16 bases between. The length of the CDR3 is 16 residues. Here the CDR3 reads CASSFSPSGLGNTIYS. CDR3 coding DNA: TGTGCCAGCAGTTTTTCCCCGTCCGGGTTGGGAAACACCATATATTCT.

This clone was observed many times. For the CDR3, the DNA is TGTGCCAGCAGCCTACTTGGCGACTCTGGAAACACCATATATTTT. It yields the protein CASSLLGDSGNTIYF. The chain employs TRBV9 and TRBJ1-3; D is uncertain. V shed 4 bases and J shed 0 bases, with 11 bases lying between them. CDR1 and CDR2 from the germline V gene are SGDLS and YYNGEE. CDR3 length: 15 residues. Together with reference TRBV9 and TRBJ1-3, the CDR3 gives the full variable domain: DSGVTQTPKHLITATGQRVTLRCSPRSGDLSVYWYQQSLDQGLQFLIQYYNGEERAKGNILERFSAQQFPDLHSELNLSSLELGDSALYFCASSLLGDSGNTIYFGEGSWLTVV.

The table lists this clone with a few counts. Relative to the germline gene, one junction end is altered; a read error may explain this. The CDR3 reads CASSPGQGPNTGKLFF. The DNA of the CDR3 is TGTGCCAGCAGTCCCGGACAGGGCCCGAACACCGGGAAGCTGTTCTTT. The chain joins TRBV27 to TRBJ2-2, with 8 nucleotides matching TRBD1. The germline V gene encodes CDR1 MNHEY and CDR2 SMNVEV (reference sequence). The CDR3 loop spans 16 amino acids.

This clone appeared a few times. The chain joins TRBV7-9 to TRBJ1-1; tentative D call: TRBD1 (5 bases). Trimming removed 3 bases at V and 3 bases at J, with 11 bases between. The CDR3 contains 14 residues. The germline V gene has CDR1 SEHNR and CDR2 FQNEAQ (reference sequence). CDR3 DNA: TGTGCCAGCAGCTTCGGGGGGGGACACACTGAAGCTTTCTTT. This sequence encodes CASSFGGGHTEAFF.